This is a list of T cell receptor beta chains from one sample in a study of tumor and adjacent non-tumor tissue in lung cancer. TCRdb recomputed calls from the multiplex PCR reads with MiXCR, one row per CDR3 protein. The data show about 200,000 distinct CDR3 sequences, roughly 70% seen once. The sequencing input was lung tumor tissue. The source is a man between 60 and 70 years old with non-small cell lung cancer. CDR3s include the opening cysteine and the closing phenylalanine or tryptophan. The D gene is left open where the match is weak. Rows may omit the clone size; those that give it use once, few, many or a size class.

>14|few|TRBD2|TRBV5-4|TRBJ2-3
TGTGCCAGCAGCTTCGGACTAGCGGAAAATACGCAGTATTTT
CASSFGLAENTQYF
>13|NA|NA|TRBV11-3|TRBJ2-4
TGTGCCACCAGGGCCTCGGGGACAAATATTCAGTACTTC
CATRASGTNIQYF
>19|NA|TRBD1|TRBV11-2|TRBJ2-6
TGTGTCAGCAGCTTAGTTCCAGAGGACAGGCCCTCTGGGGCCAACGTACTGACTTTC
CVSSLVPEDRPSGANVLTF
>14|NA|NA|TRBV11-3|TRBJ2-7
TGTGCCAGCAGCCCCCGGGACGAAGCCAGCGAGCAGTACTTC
CASSPRDEASEQYF
>13|many|TRBD1|TRBV20-1|TRBJ2-7
TGCAGTGCTACCTGGGACAGGACCTACGAGCAGTACTTC
CSATWDRTYEQYF
>17|many|NA|TRBV5-6|TRBJ1-5
TGTGCCAGCAGCTTGGGAGCAGGGAGCTTTAGCAATCAGCCCCAGCATTTT
CASSLGAGSFSNQPQHF
>16|NA|TRBD1|TRBV20-1|TRBJ1-5
TGCAGAGCCACCTTTTCCGGGACAGGGAGCAATCAGCCCCAGCATTTT
CRATFSGTGSNQPQHF
>14|many|TRBD1|TRBV6-6|TRBJ1-2
TGTGCCAGCAGCGGATCCGGGACAGTATACGGCTACACCTTC
CASSGSGTVYGYTF
>14|many|NA|TRBV6-5|TRBJ1-5
TGTGCCAGCAGTTACTCGAGGGGGGGTCAGCCCCAGCATTTT
CASSYSRGGQPQHF
>14|many|NA|TRBV11-3|TRBJ1-4
TGTGCCAGCAGCTTACGCGAGGACGGTGAAAAACTGTTTTTT
CASSLREDGEKLFF
>15|NA|NA|TRBV11-2|TRBJ2-5
TGTGACAGCAGCCTAGATGGACATTACACAGAGGCCCAGTACTTC
CDSSLDGHYTEAQYF
>14|NA|NA|TRBV12-3/TRBV12-4|TRBJ2-2
TGTGCCAGCAGTTCAAGGAGAGGGTACGGGGAGCTGTCTTTT
CASSSRRGYGELSF
>15|few|TRBD2|TRBV20-1|TRBJ2-5
TGCAGTGCTAGTTTTCATCGGGAGGGCCAAGAGACCCAGTACTTC
CSASFHREGQETQYF
>16|few|TRBD1|TRBV4-2|TRBJ2-1
TGTGCCAGCAGCCAAGTCGGACAGGGGGCAAGGAATGAGCAGTTCTTC
CASSQVGQGARNEQFF
>14|NA|NA|TRBV19|TRBJ2-2
TGTGCCAGTAGTAGTGGGAGTTCTGCCGGGGAGCTGTTTTTT
CASSSGSSAGELFF
>13|few|NA|TRBV12-3/TRBV12-4|TRBJ1-5
TGTGCCAGCAGCCCCCGGGACAACCAGCCCCAGCATTTT
CASSPRDNQPQHF
>17|NA|TRBD2|TRBV28|TRBJ2-1
TGTGCCAGCAGTTCCCAACCGGGACTAGAATCCTACAATGAGCAGTTCTTC
CASSSQPGLESYNEQFF
>14|many|NA|TRBV6-1|TRBJ1-5
TGTGCCAGCAGAGGAGCGGGAGGCAATCAGCCCCAGCATTTT
CASRGAGGNQPQHF
>14|NA|NA|TRBV20-1|TRBJ2-3
TGCAGTGCTATCCTAGTGGGGGCGCGGGATACGCAGTATTTT
CSAILVGARDTQYF
>13|NA|NA|TRBV11-2|TRBJ1-1
TGTGCCAGCATCTTATCTGTTGACACTGAAGCTTTCTTT
CASILSVDTEAFF
>15|NA|TRBD2|TRBV11-2|TRBJ2-1
TGTGCTAGCAACCCTAGCGGGAGGGCCGACCTTGAGCAGTTCTTC
CASNPSGRADLEQFF
>15|few|NA|TRBV20-1|TRBJ1-6
TGCAGTGCTAGACTCACACAGGGTGATAATTCACCCCTCCACTTT
CSARLTQGDNSPLHF
>13|few|NA|TRBV20-1|TRBJ2-1
TGCAGTGCTCGGGACTTCACCTACAATGAGCAGTTCTTC
CSARDFTYNEQFF
>16|NA|NA|TRBV11-2|TRBJ2-2
TGTGCCAGCAGCTTAGTCTGGGGCATAAACATCGGGGAGCTGTTTTTT
CASSLVWGINIGELFF
>13|NA|NA|TRBV30|TRBJ1-2
TGTGCCTGGAATCAATGGGGAAGTGATTGCTACACCTTC
CAWNQWGSDCYTF
>17|few|TRBD2|TRBV7-8|TRBJ2-2
TGTGCCAGCAGCTTAGCAATCCCCCGACTAGCATCCGGGGAGCTGTTTTTT
CASSLAIPRLASGELFF
>13|NA|NA|TRBV6-5|TRBJ2-2
TGTGCCAGCAGTAACACAGGGCCCGGGGAGCTGTTTTTT
CASSNTGPGELFF
>15|few|NA|TRBV29-1|TRBJ1-4
TGCAGCGTGAGGGGGACCTTCGCAACTAATGAAAAACTGTTTTTT
CSVRGTFATNEKLFF
>14|NA|NA|TRBV6-1|TRBJ1-2
TGTGCCAGCAGTCCGGAGGGGGGTTTCTACGGCTACACCTTC
CASSPEGGFYGYTF
>13|NA|NA|TRBV5-6|TRBJ2-7
TGTGCCAGCAGTCTGCCAGCCGCAAACGAGCAGTGCTTC
CASSLPAANEQCF
>17|few|TRBD2|TRBV20-1|TRBJ2-1
TGCAGTGCTCCCCCCTCTAGCGGGAGAGAAGGCTACAATGAGCAGTTCTTC
CSAPPSSGREGYNEQFF
>15|NA|NA|TRBV4-1|TRBJ1-2
TGCGCCAGCAGCCATCAGGGCCGAGCTAACTATGGCTACGCCTTC
CASSHQGRANYGYAF
>17|NA|TRBD2|TRBV5-4|TRBJ2-3
TGTGCCAGCAGCTGGTCTAGCGGGGGGTTCAGCACAGATACACAGTATTTT
CASSWSSGGFSTDTQYF
>13|NA|NA|TRBV20-1|TRBJ1-5
TGCAGTGCTAGAGATCAGGAGAGCCAGCCCCAGCATTTT
CSARDQESQPQHF
>16|NA|TRBD1|TRBV30|TRBJ2-1
TGTGCCTGGAATGAGGGAACAGGGGACGCGTTCTATGAGCAGTTCTTC
CAWNEGTGDAFYEQFF
>14|NA|NA|TRBV12-3/TRBV12-4|TRBJ2-7
TGTACCAGCAGAGCGACAAGGAGCTCCTACGAGCAGTACTTC
CTSRATRSSYEQYF
>13|NA|TRBD1|TRBV11-1|TRBJ1-4
TGTGCCAGCAGCTCAAACAGGGGAGAAAAACTGCCTTTT
CASSSNRGEKLPF
>17|NA|NA|TRBV4-2|TRBJ1-5
TGTGCCAGCAGCCAAAATCCGGACGGGGGCATAACTCGGTCCCAGCATTTT
CASSQNPDGGITRSQHF
>12|NA|NA|TRBV4-3|TRBJ1-1
TGCGCTAGCTCGAGGGATGTGACTGAAGCTTTCTTT
CASSRDVTEAFF
>13|NA|NA|TRBV10-2|TRBJ2-5
TGCGCCAGCAGTAAAGACAGGTCGGGGACCCAGTACTTC
CASSKDRSGTQYF
>14|NA|TRBD2|TRBV12-5|TRBJ2-1
TGTGCTAGTGTCGGGACTAGCGGGAGGAGTGAGCAGTTCTTC
CASVGTSGRSEQFF
>13|few|TRBD1|TRBV20-1|TRBJ2-7
TGCAGTGCGTGGGGACAGGGGGCCTACGAGCAGTACTTC
CSAWGQGAYEQYF
>14|NA|NA|TRBV12-3/TRBV12-4|TRBJ1-6
TGTACCAGCAGTTACGGGGGGAAAGGTTCACCCCTCCACTTT
CTSSYGGKGSPLHF
>15|NA|NA|TRBV11-2|TRBJ2-5
TGTGCCAGCGGCTTAGTCGGGACAGTAGCGGAGGCCCAGTACTTC
CASGLVGTVAEAQYF
>15|NA|NA|TRBV13|TRBJ2-2
TGTGTCAGCAGATTAGCCGGGGGCGCCGTCGGGGAGCTGTTTTTT
CVSRLAGGAVGELFF
>14|NA|TRBD1|TRBV7-2|TRBJ2-7
TGTGCCAGTAGCTTTGTCGGGACAGGGGGCGAGCAGTACTTC
CASSFVGTGGEQYF
>13|once|NA|TRBV20-1|TRBJ2-7
TGCAGTGCTAGTCTCCTTCCCGACCACGAGCATTACTTC
CSASLLPDHEHYF
>13|NA|NA|TRBV11-3|TRBJ1-5
TGTACCAGCAGCTTGGGGAGCAATCAGCCCCAGCATTTT
CTSSLGSNQPQHF
>16|NA|NA|TRBV7-2|TRBJ2-2
TGTGCCAGCAGCCCCTTTTCCCAAGCGAACACCGGGGAGCTGTTTTTT
CASSPFSQANTGELFF
>15|many|TRBD1|TRBV20-1|TRBJ2-7
TGCAGTGCTAGAGAATCCGGGACAGGGCATTACGAGCAGTACTTC
CSARESGTGHYEQYF
>15|many|NA|TRBV6-6|TRBJ2-7
TGTGCCAGCAGTTACGGCCCCTTTGAATCTTACGAGCAGTACTTC
CASSYGPFESYEQYF
>13|once|NA|TRBV5-1|TRBJ1-5
TGCACCAGCAGCTTGAACTCGGGGCAGCCCCAGCATTTT
CTSSLNSGQPQHF
>13|few|NA|TRBV7-8|TRBJ2-1
TGTGCCAGCTCGACGGGAATACGCAATGAGCAGTTCTTC
CASSTGIRNEQFF
>16|NA|NA|TRBV4-2|TRBJ1-2
TGTGCCAGCAACCAAGATCGCACAGGGAACAACTATGGCTACTCCTTC
CASNQDRTGNNYGYSF
>15|once|NA|TRBV11-2|TRBJ2-3
TGTGCCCGCAGCTTAGATCCAGGAAGGGCAGATACGCAGTATTTT
CARSLDPGRADTQYF
>17|NA|TRBD1|TRBV4-2|TRBJ1-5
TGTGCCAGCAGCCAGGCGAGGGACAGTAATAGCAATCTCTCCCAGCATTTT
CASSQARDSNSNLSQHF
>15|NA|TRBD1|TRBV4-3|TRBJ2-1
TGCGCCAGCAACCCGGACAGGGGAACCTACAATGAGCAGTTCTTC
CASNPDRGTYNEQFF
>13|NA|NA|TRBV12-5|TRBJ1-2
TGTGCTAGTGCTTTGTCGGGCAGGGAGTCCAACACCTTC
CASALSGRESNTF
>15|NA|TRBD2|TRBV10-1|TRBJ2-2
TGCGCCAGCGGTGAGGCTAGCGGTTACACCGGGGAGCTGTTTTTT
CASGEASGYTGELFF